This T cell receptor beta chain appears in the sequencing data of a study of blood T cell repertoires in COVID-19. Overall study: The United States, Italy and Spain were the sources of the acute and convalescent COVID-19 samples. The analysed material was cDNA or gDNA that came from T cells, B-cell-depleted T cells, or PBMCs.

Original processing methods: Reference gene primer amplification gave estimated nucleated cell counts. TCRdb's copy holds only in-frame clones and misses some; the assay was immunoSEQ multiplex PCR. V and J calls and clone size are given by that table; D and trimming were obtained from the DNA. The data hold 90,000 to 140,000 clones, with more than 80% observed a single time. Per germline, CDR1 SGDLS and CDR2 YYNGEE. This CDR3 is built from 16 residues. V lost 0 bases to trimming and J lost 2 bases, with 12 bases between them. The chain couples TRBV9 to TRBJ2-1; D may be TRBD2 (6 bases). Sequencing was done on a sample of peripheral blood. The origin of this receptor is a woman between 70 and 85 years old with acute or convalescent COVID-19. The CDR3 region has the DNA TGTGCCAGCAGCGTAGACGGGGGTTCGGCCTACAATGAGCAGTTCTTC. Translation gives CASSVDGGSAYNEQFF.